This T cell receptor (beta chain) was obtained from a study of blood T cell repertoires in COVID-19 (dated by TCRdb to 2020 to 2022). General notes on the study: The collaborator samples originated in the United States, Italy and Spain and spanned the acute and convalescent phases of COVID-19. The material from the prospective study consisted of cDNA or gDNA derived from T cells, B-cell-depleted T cells, or PBMCs. Subjects who had been exposed to COVID-19, were actively infected with it, or had recovered from it provided the deeply sampled blood TCRbeta repertoires that made up the dataset. A freely available public database, intended as a resource for researchers studying the immune response to SARS-CoV-2, is where the repertoires were released. The samples were drawn from two sources: the first 160 participants of the ongoing ImmuneRACE study, and 1,200 or so subjects contributed by 6 global collaborators. The sample metadata nearly always contained a de-identified subject ID, COVID-19 status, age in years and sex. Where available, HLA class I and class II types were obtained from metadata supplied by the sample provider rather than from assay-based typing.

Overall study outcomes, separate from this receptor: How much clinical and demographic metadata was included differed by source and by participant, and the metadata was provided uncurated.

For this clone: It has no known antigen specificity. No clone much larger than this one lies a single base away; base qualities are absent.

TCRbeta CDR3 regions were amplified from genomic DNA using the immunoSEQ Assay, a bias-controlled multiplex PCR. The authors processed their data as follows. The number of nucleated cells in each sample was estimated by amplification of reference gene primers within the assay. To quantify the absolute abundance of each unique TCRbeta CDR3 rearrangement, sequence reads were collapsed and filtered. For each sample, productive Simpson clonality was calculated as the square root of Simpson's diversity index over productive rearrangements. The immuneACCESS repertoire file appears here via TCRdb, limited to in-frame rearrangements. These files lack a portion of the clones; in checked studies, under half of the deficit traces to unresolved V genes, and the cause of the others is not known. V and J calls and clone size are given by that table; D and trimming were obtained from the DNA. Across this sample there are 35,000 to 55,000 clones, with 87% seen only once. In total, the top ten clones hold about 5% of the sample.

Whole blood was collected in K2EDTA tubes by collaborating institutions according to the institutions' own protocols. For TCRbeta analysis, collaborators shipped samples as frozen whole blood, isolated PBMCs, or DNA extracted from either of those sample types. The germline V gene supplies CDR1 MDHEN and CDR2 SYDVKM. The CDR3 measures 15 amino acids from cysteine to phenylalanine. Only the CDR3 DNA is retained, 45 bases long and in frame from the first base. At the junction V is shortened by 2 bases and J by 1 base; bases outside the gene matches: 3. The rearranged chain carries TRBV28 and TRBJ1-1; 8 middle bases align to TRBD1. The receptor was derived from a human donor in a cohort sampled during active COVID-19. The sequenced sample consisted of peripheral blood. CDR3 sequence: CASSLSGQGNTEAFF. The nucleotides are TGTGCCAGCAGTTTAAGTGGACAGGGGAACACTGAAGCTTTCTTT.